A selection of T cell receptor beta chains follows, all from one sample in a study of cytomegalovirus exposure and HLA in healthy donors. Generated by immunoSEQ multiplex PCR, the TCRdb table keeps only in-frame clones and is missing some. This sample has over 200,000 clones, with roughly 88% found just once. Sequencing was done on a sample of PBMCs. Receptors originate from a woman younger than 30 in good health and CMV-seronegative. Each CDR3 is given with its conserved first and last residue. Each record gives: V gene, D gene, J gene, CDR3 length, clone size, CDR3 protein, CDR3 DNA. D genes are given only for firm matches. Only some rows state a clone size, as once, few, many or a class for expanded clones.

V gene: TRBV5-6
D gene: -
J gene: TRBJ2-3
CDR3 length: 13
clone size: -
CDR3 protein: CASTPTGVRGQYF
CDR3 DNA: TGTGCCAGCACCCCAACTGGGGTGCGGGGGCAGTATTTT

V gene: TRBV5-8
D gene: TRBD2
J gene: TRBJ2-1
CDR3 length: 15
clone size: -
CDR3 protein: CASSLGLAENNEQFF
CDR3 DNA: TGTGCCAGCAGCTTGGGACTAGCGGAAAACAATGAGCAGTTCTTC

V gene: TRBV5-1
D gene: TRBD2
J gene: TRBJ2-5
CDR3 length: 17
clone size: -
CDR3 protein: CASSLVLAGVTQETQYF
CDR3 DNA: TGCGCCAGCAGCTTGGTGCTAGCGGGAGTCACCCAAGAGACCCAGTACTTC

V gene: TRBV4-1
D gene: -
J gene: TRBJ2-3
CDR3 length: 16
clone size: -
CDR3 protein: CASSLVSGTSRDTQYF
CDR3 DNA: TGCGCCAGCAGCCTTGTGAGCGGCACCTCTAGGGATACGCAGTATTTT

V gene: TRBV29-1
D gene: -
J gene: TRBJ1-2
CDR3 length: 14
clone size: -
CDR3 protein: CSVEEQQGNYGYTF
CDR3 DNA: TGCAGCGTTGAAGAACAACAGGGAAACTATGGCTACACCTTC

V gene: TRBV29-1
D gene: TRBD2
J gene: TRBJ2-1
CDR3 length: 11
clone size: -
CDR3 protein: CSVEAAGEGFF
CDR3 DNA: TGCAGCGTTGAGGCGGCGGGAGAGGGGTTCTTC

V gene: TRBV5-1
D gene: -
J gene: TRBJ2-7
CDR3 length: 14
clone size: -
CDR3 protein: CASSLDTDSELFYF
CDR3 DNA: TGCGCCAGCAGCTTGGATACCGACTCCGAGCTTTTTTACTTC

V gene: TRBV2
D gene: TRBD1
J gene: TRBJ2-7
CDR3 length: 14
clone size: -
CDR3 protein: CASSQTGNSYEQYF
CDR3 DNA: TGTGCCAGCAGCCAGACAGGGAACTCCTACGAGCAGTACTTC

V gene: TRBV19
D gene: -
J gene: TRBJ2-1
CDR3 length: 15
clone size: -
CDR3 protein: CASQRGFSSYNEQFF
CDR3 DNA: TGTGCCAGCCAAAGAGGGTTTAGCTCCTACAATGAGCAGTTCTTC

V gene: TRBV28
D gene: -
J gene: TRBJ2-7
CDR3 length: 17
clone size: once
CDR3 protein: CASSTSGLAGLAYEQYF
CDR3 DNA: -

V gene: TRBV5-1
D gene: TRBD1
J gene: TRBJ1-2
CDR3 length: 16
clone size: few
CDR3 protein: CASRTNYRGRDYGYTF
CDR3 DNA: TGCGCCAGCAGGACGAACTACAGGGGGCGCGACTATGGCTACACCTTC

V gene: TRBV4-1
D gene: TRBD2
J gene: TRBJ2-5
CDR3 length: 15
clone size: -
CDR3 protein: CASSQKRDVSETQYF
CDR3 DNA: TGCGCCAGCAGCCAAAAGCGGGACGTCTCGGAGACCCAGTACTTC

V gene: TRBV27
D gene: -
J gene: TRBJ2-7
CDR3 length: 15
clone size: -
CDR3 protein: CASSLSGAPSYEQYF
CDR3 DNA: TGTGCCAGCAGTTTATCGGGAGCCCCCTCCTACGAGCAGTACTTC

V gene: TRBV7-9
D gene: -
J gene: TRBJ2-3
CDR3 length: 15
clone size: once
CDR3 protein: CASSLLTGGSGTQYF
CDR3 DNA: TGTGCCAGCAGCTTACTGACAGGTGGTTCGGGTACGCAGTATTTT

V gene: TRBV18
D gene: TRBD2
J gene: TRBJ2-2
CDR3 length: 17
clone size: -
CDR3 protein: CASSPPQRLAGTGELFF
CDR3 DNA: TGTGCCAGCTCACCACCTCAAAGGCTAGCGGGAACCGGGGAGCTGTTTTTT

V gene: TRBV7-6
D gene: -
J gene: TRBJ1-1
CDR3 length: 15
clone size: -
CDR3 protein: CASSPRGGANTEAFF
CDR3 DNA: TGTGCCAGCAGCCCTAGGGGGGGCGCGAACACTGAAGCTTTCTTT

V gene: TRBV29-1
D gene: -
J gene: TRBJ2-7
CDR3 length: 16
clone size: once
CDR3 protein: CSVEDGGQGQSYEQYF
CDR3 DNA: TGCAGCGTTGAAGATGGTGGGCAGGGGCAATCCTACGAGCAGTACTTC

V gene: TRBV6-5
D gene: TRBD2
J gene: TRBJ2-2
CDR3 length: 15
clone size: -
CDR3 protein: CASRPGLGDTGELFF
CDR3 DNA: TGTGCCAGCAGACCCGGACTAGGGGACACCGGGGAGCTGTTTTTT

V gene: TRBV19
D gene: TRBD1
J gene: TRBJ1-2
CDR3 length: 13
clone size: -
CDR3 protein: CASRATGAGGYTF
CDR3 DNA: TGTGCCAGTAGGGCTACAGGGGCCGGGGGCTACACCTTC

V gene: TRBV7-2
D gene: -
J gene: TRBJ2-7
CDR3 length: 16
clone size: -
CDR3 protein: CASSLARPGGSYEQYF
CDR3 DNA: TGTGCCAGCAGCTTAGCGAGGCCAGGGGGGTCCTACGAGCAGTACTTC

V gene: TRBV28
D gene: -
J gene: TRBJ1-3
CDR3 length: 14
clone size: -
CDR3 protein: CASSSQGIGNTIYF
CDR3 DNA: TGTGCCAGCAGTTCTCAGGGGATTGGAAACACCATATATTTT

V gene: TRBV27
D gene: TRBD2
J gene: TRBJ2-7
CDR3 length: 13
clone size: -
CDR3 protein: CASSTGLGYEQYF
CDR3 DNA: TGTGCCAGCAGTACCGGACTAGGCTACGAGCAGTACTTC

V gene: TRBV30
D gene: -
J gene: TRBJ1-1
CDR3 length: 14
clone size: -
CDR3 protein: CAWRPGGYNTEAFF
CDR3 DNA: TGTGCCTGGAGGCCGGGGGGTTACAACACTGAAGCTTTCTTT

V gene: TRBV27
D gene: TRBD2
J gene: TRBJ2-1
CDR3 length: 16
clone size: once
CDR3 protein: CASSDPTSGRYNEQFF
CDR3 DNA: TGTGCCAGCAGTGACCCGACTAGCGGGAGATACAATGAGCAGTTCTTC

V gene: TRBV6-5
D gene: -
J gene: TRBJ2-7
CDR3 length: 13
clone size: -
CDR3 protein: CASSLVGRVEQYF
CDR3 DNA: TGTGCCAGCAGTTTAGTAGGTCGGGTCGAGCAGTACTTC

V gene: TRBV10-2
D gene: -
J gene: TRBJ2-5
CDR3 length: 16
clone size: -
CDR3 protein: CASSESTGRGRETQYF
CDR3 DNA: TGCGCCAGCAGTGAGTCGACCGGGAGAGGGAGAGAGACCCAGTACTTC

V gene: TRBV6-5
D gene: TRBD2
J gene: TRBJ2-2
CDR3 length: 16
clone size: -
CDR3 protein: CASSYEAGGPAGELFF
CDR3 DNA: TGTGCCAGCAGTTATGAGGCGGGAGGGCCAGCCGGGGAGCTGTTTTTT

V gene: TRBV5-4
D gene: TRBD1
J gene: TRBJ1-4
CDR3 length: 16
clone size: -
CDR3 protein: CASSSGRDRGHEKLFF
CDR3 DNA: TGTGCCAGCAGCTCAGGCCGGGACAGGGGGCATGAAAAACTGTTTTTT

V gene: TRBV4-2
D gene: TRBD2
J gene: TRBJ2-1
CDR3 length: 14
clone size: -
CDR3 protein: CASSQAGTSNEQFF
CDR3 DNA: TGTGCCAGCAGCCAAGCCGGGACTAGCAATGAGCAGTTCTTC

V gene: TRBV10-1
D gene: TRBD1
J gene: TRBJ2-7
CDR3 length: 15
clone size: -
CDR3 protein: CASSETGQGSYEQYF
CDR3 DNA: TGCGCCAGCAGTGAGACGGGACAGGGGTCCTACGAGCAGTACTTC

V gene: TRBV27
D gene: TRBD2
J gene: TRBJ2-1
CDR3 length: 15
clone size: -
CDR3 protein: CASSRLAGSFSEQFF
CDR3 DNA: TGTGCCAGCAGTAGGCTAGCGGGAAGCTTCTCGGAGCAGTTCTTC

V gene: TRBV4-2
D gene: TRBD2
J gene: TRBJ2-3
CDR3 length: 15
clone size: -
CDR3 protein: CASSPGGRRADTQYF
CDR3 DNA: TGTGCCAGCAGCCCGGGGGGTCGGCGGGCGGATACGCAGTATTTT

V gene: TRBV5-4
D gene: TRBD2
J gene: TRBJ2-2
CDR3 length: 16
clone size: -
CDR3 protein: CASSTGLATNTGELFF
CDR3 DNA: TGTGCCAGCAGCACCGGACTAGCGACCAACACCGGGGAGCTGTTTTTT

V gene: TRBV29-1
D gene: TRBD1
J gene: TRBJ2-3
CDR3 length: 13
clone size: once
CDR3 protein: CSVPGQGADTQYF
CDR3 DNA: TGCAGCGTTCCGGGACAGGGGGCAGATACGCAGTATTTT

V gene: TRBV27
D gene: TRBD1
J gene: TRBJ1-1
CDR3 length: 17
clone size: -
CDR3 protein: CASSSAVSGTDDTEAFF
CDR3 DNA: TGTGCCAGCAGTTCCGCGGTTTCCGGGACAGACGACACTGAAGCTTTCTTT

V gene: TRBV7-6
D gene: TRBD1
J gene: TRBJ2-7
CDR3 length: 13
clone size: -
CDR3 protein: CASSSGTVVSQYF
CDR3 DNA: TGTGCCAGCAGCTCTGGGACAGTGGTGTCGCAGTACTTC

V gene: TRBV21-1
D gene: -
J gene: TRBJ2-1
CDR3 length: 18
clone size: -
CDR3 protein: CASSKGAVPSGTYNEQFF
CDR3 DNA: TGTGCCAGCAGCAAAGGGGCGGTCCCTAGCGGGACCTACAATGAGCAGTTCTTC

V gene: TRBV4-1
D gene: TRBD2
J gene: TRBJ2-3
CDR3 length: 16
clone size: -
CDR3 protein: CASSQDPREGLDTQYF
CDR3 DNA: TGCGCCAGCAGCCAAGATCCGCGGGAGGGCCTGGATACGCAGTATTTT

V gene: TRBV7-9
D gene: -
J gene: TRBJ2-1
CDR3 length: 18
clone size: -
CDR3 protein: CASSLWLVLDPPYNEQFF
CDR3 DNA: TGTGCCAGCAGCTTATGGTTAGTGCTAGACCCACCCTACAATGAGCAGTTCTTC

V gene: TRBV27
D gene: TRBD2
J gene: TRBJ2-1
CDR3 length: 18
clone size: -
CDR3 protein: CASSATGTSGLIRYEQFF
CDR3 DNA: TGTGCCAGCAGTGCCACCGGGACTAGCGGTTTAATTAGGTATGAGCAGTTCTTC

V gene: TRBV7-8
D gene: TRBD2
J gene: TRBJ2-2
CDR3 length: 17
clone size: -
CDR3 protein: CASSSSRSSGSPGELFF
CDR3 DNA: TGTGCCAGCAGCTCGAGCCGGTCTAGCGGGAGTCCAGGGGAGCTGTTTTTT

V gene: TRBV7-9
D gene: -
J gene: TRBJ1-1
CDR3 length: 17
clone size: once
CDR3 protein: CASSLGRPHGGDTEAFF
CDR3 DNA: TGTGCCAGCAGCTTAGGTCGGCCTCACGGAGGGGACACTGAAGCTTTCTTT

V gene: TRBV5-1
D gene: TRBD2
J gene: TRBJ2-7
CDR3 length: 19
clone size: -
CDR3 protein: CASSPNSGTSGGSSYEQYF
CDR3 DNA: TGCGCCAGCAGCCCCAATTCCGGGACTAGCGGAGGAAGCTCCTACGAGCAGTACTTC

V gene: TRBV27
D gene: TRBD1
J gene: TRBJ1-4
CDR3 length: 13
clone size: -
CDR3 protein: CASARQGSEKLFF
CDR3 DNA: TGTGCCAGCGCAAGACAGGGAAGCGAAAAACTGTTTTTT